This TCR beta chain stems from a study of cytomegalovirus exposure and HLA in healthy donors. Points on this clone: Antigen unknown.

Whole-study findings and limits: TCR beta sequences numbering 15,000 to 20,000 were associated with HLA alleles at 0.05 false discovery rate in a later analysis. Some V segments, including TRBV6-2 and TRBV6-3, were excluded as indistinguishable. Despite most TCR sequences being rare, some public TCRs occurred in many donors. With further analysis later on, most CMV-associated TCR beta chains appeared HLA-restricted.

Use of 60 Vbeta and 13 Jbeta primers characterized the PCR. TCRdb's copy holds only in-frame clones and misses some; the assay was immunoSEQ multiplex PCR. The sample includes about 90,000 clones, 65% to 85% of them seen just once. The V gene lost 2 bases and the J gene lost 5 bases, with 13 bases spanning the gap. The germline V gene has CDR1 KGHSH and CDR2 LQKENI. The CDR3 has 15 amino acids. This receptor was obtained from a man aged 18 to 30 in good health and CMV-seronegative. The J gene is TRBJ2-1, the V gene TRBV18; D is undetermined. Sequenced input: PBMCs. This chain's CDR3 is CASSPSRGGNNEQFF. The CDR3 coding sequence is TGTGCCAGCTCACCATCGCGTGGCGGAAACAATGAGCAGTTCTTC.